These T cell receptor beta chains were read from a single sample in a study of blood T cell repertoires in COVID-19. This table comes from immunoSEQ multiplex PCR, and its TCRdb copy is limited to in-frame clones, with some not included. The table records about 190,000 clones, roughly 80% of them present only once. Sequencing was done on a sample of peripheral blood. These receptors were taken from a human donor in a cohort sampled during active COVID-19. Each CDR3 is given with its conserved first and last residue. The D gene is left open where the match is weak. A row's size may be missing; if present it is once, few, many or a size class.

cdr3_length: 18
d_call: TRBD2
clone_size: -
v_call: TRBV11-2
j_call: TRBJ2-2
cdr3_aa: CASSFIGTSGGNTGELFF
cdr3_nt: TGTGCCAGCAGCTTTATAGGGACTAGCGGGGGTAACACCGGGGAGCTGTTTTTT

cdr3_length: 13
d_call: -
clone_size: once
v_call: TRBV29-1
j_call: TRBJ1-5
cdr3_aa: CSVVVGAGEPQHF
cdr3_nt: TGCAGCGTTGTTGTAGGGGCAGGTGAGCCCCAGCATTTT

cdr3_length: 13
d_call: -
clone_size: -
v_call: TRBV11-1
j_call: TRBJ2-7
cdr3_aa: CASTRGGSYEQYF
cdr3_nt: TGTGCCAGCACTCGAGGGGGCTCCTACGAGCAGTACTTC

cdr3_length: 16
d_call: TRBD2
clone_size: once
v_call: TRBV3-1/TRBV3-2
j_call: TRBJ2-5
cdr3_aa: CASSQGLAGAQETQYF
cdr3_nt: TGTGCCAGCAGCCAAGGGCTAGCGGGAGCCCAAGAGACCCAGTACTTC

cdr3_length: 16
d_call: TRBD1
clone_size: -
v_call: TRBV4-1
j_call: TRBJ2-7
cdr3_aa: CASSQTGTGGSYEQYF
cdr3_nt: TGCGCCAGCAGCCAAACCGGGACAGGGGGCTCCTACGAGCAGTACTTC

cdr3_length: 14
d_call: -
clone_size: -
v_call: TRBV7-3
j_call: TRBJ1-6
cdr3_aa: CASSFGSQRSPLHF
cdr3_nt: TGTGCCAGCAGCTTCGGGTCGCAGCGATCACCCCTCCACTTT

cdr3_length: 15
d_call: TRBD1
clone_size: once
v_call: TRBV6-6
j_call: TRBJ1-2
cdr3_aa: CASRRDREGSYGYTF
cdr3_nt: TGTGCCAGCAGACGGGACAGGGAGGGCTCCTATGGCTACACCTTC

cdr3_length: 14
d_call: TRBD1
clone_size: -
v_call: TRBV11-1
j_call: TRBJ2-3
cdr3_aa: CASSTDRVADTQYF
cdr3_nt: TGTGCCAGCAGCACAGACAGGGTAGCAGATACGCAGTATTTT

cdr3_length: 16
d_call: -
clone_size: -
v_call: TRBV7-7
j_call: TRBJ2-5
cdr3_aa: CASSFSLSRGKGTQYF
cdr3_nt: TGTGCTAGCAGCTTCTCTCTTTCACGGGGAAAAGGGACCCAGTACTTC

cdr3_length: 13
d_call: -
clone_size: -
v_call: TRBV11-3
j_call: TRBJ1-1
cdr3_aa: CASSLGEFTEAFF
cdr3_nt: TGTGCCAGCAGCTTAGGAGAGTTCACTGAAGCTTTCTTT

cdr3_length: 15
d_call: TRBD2
clone_size: -
v_call: TRBV5-5
j_call: TRBJ2-3
cdr3_aa: CASSSLAGLTDTQYF
cdr3_nt: TGTGCCAGCAGCTCCCTAGCGGGCCTCACAGATACGCAGTATTTT

cdr3_length: 14
d_call: -
clone_size: -
v_call: TRBV6-1
j_call: TRBJ2-7
cdr3_aa: CASSEGQVRYEQYF
cdr3_nt: TGTGCCAGCAGTGAAGGACAGGTACGCTACGAGCAGTACTTC

cdr3_length: 15
d_call: -
clone_size: -
v_call: TRBV19
j_call: TRBJ2-2
cdr3_aa: CASSMGGLNTGELFF
cdr3_nt: TGTGCCAGTAGTATGGGAGGTTTGAATACCGGGGAGCTGTTTTTT

cdr3_length: 13
d_call: -
clone_size: -
v_call: TRBV4-2
j_call: TRBJ1-1
cdr3_aa: CASSQPRNTEAFF
cdr3_nt: TGTGCCAGCAGCCAGCCCAGGAACACTGAAGCTTTCTTT

cdr3_length: 12
d_call: -
clone_size: once
v_call: TRBV7-9
j_call: TRBJ1-1
cdr3_aa: CASSLINTEAFF
cdr3_nt: TGTGCCAGCAGCTTAATAAACACTGAAGCTTTCTTT

cdr3_length: 14
d_call: TRBD1
clone_size: -
v_call: TRBV6-5
j_call: TRBJ1-5
cdr3_aa: CASRQGWANQPQHF
cdr3_nt: TGTGCCAGTCGACAGGGGTGGGCCAATCAGCCCCAGCATTTT

cdr3_length: 15
d_call: TRBD2
clone_size: -
v_call: TRBV27
j_call: TRBJ2-1
cdr3_aa: CASSSSGNSYNEQFF
cdr3_nt: TGTGCCAGCAGTTCTAGCGGGAACTCCTACAATGAGCAGTTCTTC

cdr3_length: 14
d_call: -
clone_size: -
v_call: TRBV19
j_call: TRBJ2-5
cdr3_aa: CATAGNSGQETQYF
cdr3_nt: TGTGCCACCGCCGGAAACAGCGGCCAAGAGACCCAGTACTTC

cdr3_length: 14
d_call: TRBD2
clone_size: -
v_call: TRBV5-1
j_call: TRBJ2-7
cdr3_aa: CASSPQGTSYEQYF
cdr3_nt: TGCGCCAGCAGCCCCCAGGGGACTAGCTACGAGCAGTACTTC

cdr3_length: 15
d_call: TRBD1
clone_size: -
v_call: TRBV5-6
j_call: TRBJ2-2
cdr3_aa: CASSDGQAYTGELFF
cdr3_nt: TGTGCCAGCAGCGACGGACAGGCCTACACCGGGGAGCTGTTTTTT

cdr3_length: 15
d_call: TRBD1
clone_size: -
v_call: TRBV15
j_call: TRBJ1-2
cdr3_aa: CATSEGTGGVYGYTF
cdr3_nt: TGTGCCACCAGCGAAGGGACAGGGGGCGTCTATGGCTACACCTTC

cdr3_length: 15
d_call: -
clone_size: -
v_call: TRBV7-2
j_call: TRBJ2-7
cdr3_aa: CASTLGGPLRSEQYF
cdr3_nt: TGTGCCAGCACCTTAGGAGGGCCGCTACGATCCGAGCAGTACTTC

cdr3_length: 15
d_call: TRBD1
clone_size: -
v_call: TRBV29-1
j_call: TRBJ2-1
cdr3_aa: CSVDHGTAIYNEQFF
cdr3_nt: TGCAGCGTTGATCACGGGACAGCAATCTACAATGAGCAGTTCTTC

cdr3_length: 15
d_call: -
clone_size: once
v_call: TRBV3-1/TRBV3-2
j_call: TRBJ2-7
cdr3_aa: CASSQDAGTVYEQYF
cdr3_nt: TGTGCCAGCAGCCAAGATGCGGGCACCGTGTACGAGCAGTACTTC

cdr3_length: 15
d_call: TRBD1
clone_size: once
v_call: TRBV11-3
j_call: TRBJ1-5
cdr3_aa: CASRSIGGDYQPQHF
cdr3_nt: TGTGCCAGCAGATCCATAGGGGGCGATTATCAGCCCCAGCATTTT

cdr3_length: 16
d_call: TRBD2
clone_size: -
v_call: TRBV24-1
j_call: TRBJ2-1
cdr3_aa: CATSDPGTSGYNEQFF
cdr3_nt: TGTGCCACCAGTGACCCCGGGACTAGCGGTTACAATGAGCAGTTCTTC

cdr3_length: 13
d_call: TRBD2
clone_size: -
v_call: TRBV6-5
j_call: TRBJ2-1
cdr3_aa: CASGAGGYNEQFF
cdr3_nt: TGTGCCAGCGGGGCGGGGGGCTACAATGAGCAGTTCTTC

cdr3_length: 16
d_call: -
clone_size: -
v_call: TRBV28
j_call: TRBJ1-5
cdr3_aa: CASTSPWGAGGEPQHF
cdr3_nt: TGTGCCAGCACCTCCCCCTGGGGGGCGGGAGGAGAACCCCAGCATTTT

cdr3_length: 13
d_call: -
clone_size: once
v_call: TRBV2
j_call: TRBJ2-7
cdr3_aa: CASRFAESYEQYF
cdr3_nt: TGTGCCAGCAGATTTGCTGAGTCCTACGAGCAGTACTTC

cdr3_length: 17
d_call: -
clone_size: many
v_call: TRBV10-2
j_call: TRBJ1-4
cdr3_aa: CASSRGWVWSGPEKLFF
cdr3_nt: TGCGCCAGCAGCCGAGGGTGGGTTTGGTCGGGTCCGGAAAAACTGTTTTTT

cdr3_length: 11
d_call: -
clone_size: once
v_call: TRBV6-1
j_call: TRBJ2-1
cdr3_aa: CASSDRGEQFF
cdr3_nt: TGTGCCAGCAGTGATAGGGGTGAGCAGTTCTTC

cdr3_length: 14
d_call: -
clone_size: -
v_call: TRBV5-4
j_call: TRBJ2-7
cdr3_aa: CASSLSSQGGEQYF
cdr3_nt: TGTGCCAGCAGCTTATCGTCCCAGGGAGGCGAGCAGTACTTC

cdr3_length: 17
d_call: TRBD1
clone_size: -
v_call: TRBV25-1
j_call: TRBJ2-1
cdr3_aa: CASSEGTGRGSYNEQFF
cdr3_nt: TGTGCCAGCAGTGAAGGGACAGGGAGAGGGTCGTACAATGAGCAGTTCTTC

cdr3_length: 13
d_call: -
clone_size: -
v_call: TRBV7-9
j_call: TRBJ2-2
cdr3_aa: CASSFGNTGELFF
cdr3_nt: TGTGCCAGCAGCTTCGGGAACACCGGGGAGCTGTTTTTT

cdr3_length: 13
d_call: -
clone_size: -
v_call: TRBV5-6
j_call: TRBJ1-1
cdr3_aa: CASSATAHTEAFF
cdr3_nt: TGTGCCAGCAGCGCGACAGCCCACACTGAAGCTTTCTTT

cdr3_length: 14
d_call: TRBD1
clone_size: few
v_call: TRBV3-1/TRBV3-2
j_call: TRBJ2-7
cdr3_aa: CASSQAGGSYEQYF
cdr3_nt: TGTGCCAGCAGCCAAGCAGGGGGCTCCTACGAGCAGTACTTC

cdr3_length: 14
d_call: -
clone_size: -
v_call: TRBV5-4
j_call: TRBJ2-5
cdr3_aa: CASSPGGSQETQYF
cdr3_nt: TGTGCCAGCAGCCCGGGTGGATCTCAAGAGACCCAGTACTTC

cdr3_length: 11
d_call: -
clone_size: -
v_call: TRBV2
j_call: TRBJ2-7
cdr3_aa: CASSESFEQYF
cdr3_nt: TGTGCCAGCAGTGAATCGTTCGAGCAGTACTTC

cdr3_length: 15
d_call: TRBD1
clone_size: few
v_call: TRBV7-2
j_call: TRBJ1-1
cdr3_aa: CASSLSGQLNTEAFF
cdr3_nt: TGTGCCAGCAGCTTATCGGGACAGTTGAACACTGAAGCTTTCTTT

cdr3_length: 15
d_call: -
clone_size: -
v_call: TRBV9
j_call: TRBJ1-1
cdr3_aa: CASSPTRLTGTEAFF
cdr3_nt: TGTGCCAGCAGCCCGACCAGGCTTACAGGGACTGAAGCTTTCTTT

cdr3_length: 15
d_call: -
clone_size: -
v_call: TRBV7-2
j_call: TRBJ1-5
cdr3_aa: CASSLGHVSNQPQHF
cdr3_nt: TGTGCCAGCAGCTTAGGACACGTTAGCAATCAGCCCCAGCATTTT

cdr3_length: 15
d_call: TRBD1
clone_size: -
v_call: TRBV7-8
j_call: TRBJ1-5
cdr3_aa: CASSYEGARGQPQHF
cdr3_nt: TGTGCCAGCAGCTACGAGGGGGCCAGGGGCCAGCCCCAGCATTTT

cdr3_length: 15
d_call: TRBD1
clone_size: -
v_call: TRBV2
j_call: TRBJ2-2
cdr3_aa: CATIGTAINTGELFF
cdr3_nt: TGTGCCACCATCGGGACAGCTATTAACACCGGGGAGCTGTTTTTT

cdr3_length: 15
d_call: TRBD1
clone_size: -
v_call: TRBV19
j_call: TRBJ2-3
cdr3_aa: CASRIGTGDTDTQYF
cdr3_nt: TGTGCCAGTAGAATTGGGACAGGCGACACAGATACGCAGTATTTT

cdr3_length: 15
d_call: TRBD1
clone_size: -
v_call: TRBV29-1
j_call: TRBJ1-3
cdr3_aa: CSVEGTGGFGNTIYF
cdr3_nt: TGCAGCGTTGAGGGGACAGGGGGATTTGGTAACACCATATATTTT

cdr3_length: 15
d_call: -
clone_size: once
v_call: TRBV30
j_call: TRBJ2-7
cdr3_aa: CAWSVQGQTRYEQYF
cdr3_nt: TGTGCCTGGAGTGTTCAAGGACAGACGCGCTACGAGCAGTACTTC

cdr3_length: 14
d_call: TRBD1
clone_size: -
v_call: TRBV2
j_call: TRBJ1-4
cdr3_aa: CASRVRDRVEKLFF
cdr3_nt: TGTGCCAGCAGAGTCCGGGACAGGGTCGAAAAACTGTTTTTT

cdr3_length: 15
d_call: TRBD1
clone_size: -
v_call: TRBV10-3
j_call: TRBJ1-3
cdr3_aa: CAISATTGTGNTIYF
cdr3_nt: TGTGCCATCAGTGCAACGACAGGGACTGGAAACACCATATATTTT

cdr3_length: 16
d_call: -
clone_size: few
v_call: TRBV4-2
j_call: TRBJ1-5
cdr3_aa: CASSQTSLGENQPQHF
cdr3_nt: TGTGCCAGCAGCCAAACTTCCCTCGGGGAAAATCAGCCCCAGCATTTT

cdr3_length: 15
d_call: -
clone_size: -
v_call: TRBV7-3
j_call: TRBJ2-2
cdr3_aa: CASSLTSARGGELFF
cdr3_nt: TGTGCCAGCAGCTTAACTTCCGCTAGAGGCGGGGAGCTGTTTTTT

cdr3_length: 13
d_call: -
clone_size: -
v_call: TRBV27
j_call: TRBJ2-1
cdr3_aa: CASRLASYNEQFF
cdr3_nt: TGTGCCAGCAGACTAGCCTCCTACAATGAGCAGTTCTTC

cdr3_length: 15
d_call: TRBD1
clone_size: few
v_call: TRBV7-2
j_call: TRBJ2-7
cdr3_aa: CASSLWGQGSYEQYF
cdr3_nt: TGTGCCAGCAGCTTATGGGGACAGGGGAGTTACGAGCAGTACTTC

cdr3_length: 13
d_call: -
clone_size: -
v_call: TRBV29-1
j_call: TRBJ2-3
cdr3_aa: CSVEGGATDTQYF
cdr3_nt: TGCAGCGTTGAAGGCGGAGCGACAGATACGCAGTATTTT

cdr3_length: 17
d_call: -
clone_size: -
v_call: TRBV3-1/TRBV3-2
j_call: TRBJ2-2
cdr3_aa: CASSQEYHQGNTGELFF
cdr3_nt: TGTGCCAGCAGCCAAGAGTATCATCAGGGAAACACCGGGGAGCTGTTTTTT

cdr3_length: 13
d_call: -
clone_size: -
v_call: TRBV16
j_call: TRBJ1-2
cdr3_aa: CASSRSPGSGYTF
cdr3_nt: TGTGCCAGCAGCCGATCCCCGGGGTCCGGCTACACCTTC

cdr3_length: 14
d_call: -
clone_size: -
v_call: TRBV6-5
j_call: TRBJ1-3
cdr3_aa: CASSSGRAGNTIYF
cdr3_nt: TGTGCCAGCAGTTCCGGGAGGGCTGGAAACACCATATATTTT

cdr3_length: 13
d_call: -
clone_size: -
v_call: TRBV18
j_call: TRBJ2-1
cdr3_aa: CASSPVLGVEQFF
cdr3_nt: TGTGCCAGCTCACCAGTGTTAGGGGTTGAGCAGTTCTTC